Following are 3 T cell receptor beta chains from one sample sequenced in a study of T cells after yellow fever vaccination. TCRdb recomputed calls from the 5' RACE reads with MiXCR, one row per CDR3 protein. The top ten hold roughly 15% of the sample, which has 350,000 or so distinct CDR3 sequences, 7% to 10% seen once. Sequenced material: PBMCs, taken around 45 days after the first yellow fever vaccination. Source of these receptors: a man younger than 30 who received the YFV17D yellow fever vaccine.

The V gene is TRBV3-1, the J gene TRBJ2-5, with D unclear. There are 16 residues in the CDR3. The V end lost 1 base, the J end lost 2 bases, and 14 bases lay between the germline ends. Germline V CDR1 and CDR2: LGHDT, YNNKEL (reference sequence). The CDR3 DNA is TGTGCCAGCAGCCAAGTTCTTTTGGGCACTCAAGAGACCCAGTACTTC. It specifies CASSQVLLGTQETQYF.

This clonotype was observed a handful of times. The J gene is TRBJ2-4, the V gene TRBV6-4; 8 bases agree with TRBD1. The CDR3 totals 19 residues. CDR1 MRHNA and CDR2 SNTAGT come from the germline V gene. V gave up 2 bases and J gave up 3 bases; unmatched junction bases: 15. The CDR3: CASSDSLDRVNLVKNIQYF. CDR3 DNA sequence: TGTGCCAGCAGTGACAGTCTGGACAGGGTTAATTTAGTCAAAAACATTCAGTACTTC.

This clonotype was recorded a few times. V is TRBV12-3 or TRBV12-4 and J is TRBJ1-6, with D hard to call. CDR3 size: 14 residues. V was cut by 6 bases and J by 8 bases, with 14 bases left in between. Here the CDR3 DNA reads TGTGCCAGCAGCCGCAGCGAAAATTATTCACCCCTCCACTTT. Residues: CASSRSENYSPLHF.